A single sample gave rise to the 18 T cell receptor beta chains below, sequenced in a study of blood T cell repertoires in COVID-19. Data came from immunoSEQ multiplex PCR; TCRdb stores just in-frame clones and leaves some out. The table includes under 200,000 clones, approximately 90% detected once. The sample taken for sequencing was peripheral blood. These receptors originate from a woman over 75 in a cohort sampled during active or convalescent COVID-19.

The chain combines TRBV30 with TRBJ2-1; 9 bases are shared with TRBD2. This CDR3 comprises 16 residues. Trimming removed 5 bases from V and 6 bases from J; junction bases left unmatched: 14. The V gene's germline CDR1 is GTSNPN and CDR2 SVGIG (reference sequence). DNA for the CDR3: TGTGCCTGGGAAAGAGCGGGGGGCCGCGGCGTCAATGAGCAGTTCTTC. This encodes CAWERAGGRGVNEQFF.

J is TRBJ2-4 and V is TRBV19, with TRBD1 matching over 10 bases. The CDR3 extends over 16 amino acids. Per germline, CDR1 LNHDA and CDR2 SQIVND (reference sequence). With V trimmed by 4 bases and J by 0 bases, 3 bases remained unmatched. The CDR3 reads CASSKGQGIAKNIQYF. In DNA form, the CDR3 reads TGTGCCAGTAGTAAGGGACAGGGGATAGCCAAAAACATTCAGTACTTC.

The V and J genes are TRBV5-8 and TRBJ1-6; 8 nucleotides align to TRBD1. Per germline, CDR1 SGHTS and CDR2 YDEGEE. The V segment lost 1 base and the J segment 0 bases; nucleotides outside the gene matches: 6. This CDR3 has 18 residues. CDR3 residues: CASSLTDRGRSYNSPLHF. The CDR3 bases are TGTGCCAGCAGCTTGACCGACAGGGGCCGCTCCTATAATTCACCCCTCCACTTT.

V usage is TRBV6-2 or TRBV6-3 and J usage is TRBJ1-5; D perhaps matches TRBD1 (5 bases). V lost 1 base, J lost 6 bases, and 16 bases lay in between. The length of the CDR3 is 16 residues. From germline, CDR1 is MNHEY and CDR2 SVGEGT. CDR3 in DNA: TGTGCCAGCAGTTACTTGACTCCGGGGGAGGGTCAGCCCCAGCATTTT. It yields the protein CASSYLTPGEGQPQHF.

This clone was counted only a few times. The V call is TRBV5-6, the J call TRBJ1-2; TRBD1 matches at 7 bases. V shed 5 bases, J shed 4 bases, and the junction held 8 bases outside the gene matches. Germline V gene sequence: CDR1 SGHDT, CDR2 YYEEEE. CDR3 length: 14 amino acids. CDR3 in amino acids: CASSFRTGTYGYTF. CDR3 sequence (DNA): TGTGCCAGCAGTTTCCGGACAGGCACCTATGGCTACACCTTC.

V and J are TRBV6-5 and TRBJ2-5; 13 bases are shared with TRBD2. Germline loops: CDR1 MNHEY, CDR2 SVGAGI. The CDR3 covers 16 residues. The V gene end was trimmed by 2 bases and the J gene end by 5 bases; junction bases not matched to a gene: 5. The CDR3 nucleotides are TGTGCCAGCAGTTACCCCGAGACTAGCGGGGGGGAGACCCAGTACTTC. It is translated as CASSYPETSGGETQYF.

This sequence joins TRBV2 and TRBJ1-4; D is possibly TRBD1 (5 bases). CDR3 length: 15 amino acids. Trimming took off 7 bases at V and 8 bases at J, with 20 bases between the two ends. Germline assignment: CDR1 SNHLY and CDR2 FYNNEI. The CDR3 DNA follows: TGTGCCAGCACCCCTGGGGGGGGGTTTGGGGAAAAACTGTTTTTT. This translates into CASTPGGGFGEKLFF. Full variable domain (rest looked up from reference TRBV2 and TRBJ1-4): EPEVTQTPSHQVTQMGQEVILRCVPISNHLYFYWYRQILGQKVEFLVSFYNNEISEKSEIFDDQFSVERPDGSNFTLKIRSTKLEDSAMYFCASTPGGGFGEKLFFGSGTQLSVL.

In this sample, this clone turned up once. CDR3 residues: CASSFPGVPYEQYV. The CDR3 coding sequence is TGTGCCAGCAGCTTTCCGGGAGTTCCCTACGAGCAGTACGTC. This rearrangement joins TRBV5-4 to TRBJ2-7, with TRBD2 as a possible D gene (6 bases). This CDR3 is 14 amino acids long. CDR1 SGHNT and CDR2 YYREEE come from the germline V gene (reference sequence). Trimming shortened V by 2 bases and J by 2 bases, and 11 bases separated the two germline ends.

This clone was counted once. The CDR3 DNA follows: TGCGCCAGCAGCTTGGGCGGGAGTGGAAACACCGGGGAGCTGTTTTTT. Residues: CASSLGGSGNTGELFF. V and J are TRBV5-1 and TRBJ2-2; TRBD2 matches at 7 bases. V lost 0 bases, J lost 2 bases, and 4 bases stayed unmatched. From germline, CDR1 is SGHRS and CDR2 YFSETQ. CDR3 length: 16 amino acids.

This chain uses TRBV9 with TRBJ2-7; 7 bases align to TRBD1. The V gene end was trimmed by 3 bases and the J gene end by 5 bases; junction bases not matched to a gene: 5. The CDR3 is 13 amino acids. CDR1 is SGDLS, CDR2 YYNGEE, per germline. The CDR3 spells CASSGRDRNEQYF. Here the CDR3 DNA reads TGTGCCAGCAGCGGCCGGGACAGAAACGAGCAGTACTTC.

This chain joins TRBV9 and TRBJ2-3, with 11 bases lining up with TRBD2. CDR3 length equals 16 residues. Germline loops: CDR1 SGDLS, CDR2 YYNGEE. Trimming removed 3 bases from V and 6 bases from J; junction bases left unmatched: 9. CDR3 amino acids: CASSALLAGAGDTQYF. The CDR3 coding sequence is TGTGCCAGCAGCGCCCTACTAGCGGGAGCAGGGGATACGCAGTATTTT.

The table lists this clone with a count of one. This rearrangement joins TRBV10-3 to TRBJ1-2; tentatively, D is TRBD1 (6 bases). V was pared by 8 bases and J by 4 bases, with 8 bases between. This CDR3 is 11 amino acids long. Germline V gives CDR1 ENHRY, CDR2 SYGVKD. In DNA form, the CDR3 reads TGTGCCATCCAGGGGTCCTATGGCTACACCTTC. Its protein product is CAIQGSYGYTF.

The sample holds a few counts of this clone. The V and J genes are TRBV4-2 and TRBJ1-6; 10 bases map to TRBD1. CDR1 is LGHNA, CDR2 YNFKEQ, per germline. V shed 2 bases and J 6 bases; nucleotides not matched to a gene: 7. CDR3 length: 17 residues. DNA of the CDR3: TGTGCCAGCAGCCAAAGGGACAGGGGTACGGTTAATTCACCCCTCCACTTT. This encodes CASSQRDRGTVNSPLHF.

The chain is built from TRBV19 and TRBJ2-1; D remains unclear. The ends were cut back, 1 base at V and 5 bases at J, with 15 bases in the middle. Germline values: CDR1 LNHDA, CDR2 SQIVND (reference sequence). The CDR3 sequence is 16 residues long. Written as DNA, the CDR3 is TGTGCCAGTAGTATAGTCCCGCTTAGCCGAAACAATGAGCAGTTCTTC. It encodes CASSIVPLSRNNEQFF.

The rearrangement links TRBV3-1 (or the pseudogene TRBV3-2) to TRBJ1-2, with TRBD1 as a possible D gene (5 bases). The CDR3 extends over 13 amino acids. The V gene's germline CDR1 is LGHDT and CDR2 YNNKEL (reference sequence). With 1 base removed from V and 6 bases from J, the gap between germline ends came to 9 bases. The CDR3 sequence is CASSQVPRDGYTF. In DNA form, the CDR3 reads TGTGCCAGCAGCCAAGTCCCCAGGGATGGCTACACCTTC.

This rearrangement joins TRBV24-1 to TRBJ1-2; 7 bases fit TRBD1. The CDR3 is 15 residues long. V shed 3 bases and J 1 base; nucleotides not matched to a gene: 4. Per the germline V gene, CDR1 is KGHDR and CDR2 is SFDVKD. CDR3 in DNA: TGTGCCACCAGTGATCCTAACAGGGGTAACTATGGCTACACCTTC. Its translation is CATSDPNRGNYGYTF.

With respect to this clone: The sample carries other DNA sequences with the same CDR3. V gene TRBV18 combines with J gene TRBJ2-1, with 9 bases matching TRBD2. Unmatched junction bases numbered 2, after V lost 0 bases and J lost 8 bases. Germline V CDR1 and CDR2: KGHSH, LQKENI. The CDR3 is made up of 14 amino acids. The CDR3 coding sequence is TGTGCCAGCTCACCACCGGCGGGGGGGGATGAGCAGTTCTTC. Protein product: CASSPPAGGDEQFF.

This chain links TRBV6-2 or TRBV6-3 with TRBJ2-1; possibly TRBD2 for D (6 bases). CDR1 and CDR2 (germline): MNHEY, SVGEGT. The V gene lost 2 bases and the J gene lost 0 bases, with 11 bases spanning the gap. This CDR3 region has 16 residues. The CDR3 DNA sequence: TGTGCCAGCAGTTACGAGGCGGGAAGCTCCTACAATGAGCAGTTCTTC. This sequence encodes CASSYEAGSSYNEQFF.